The 17 T cell receptor beta chains below were found in one sample sequenced in a study of cytomegalovirus exposure and HLA in healthy donors. A multiplex PCR was run with 60 Vbeta primers and 13 Jbeta primers. Using immunoSEQ multiplex PCR, the repertoire was profiled, and TCRdb retains in-frame clones only, with some absent. The sample lists more than 90,000 clones, approximately 81% occurring once. Specimen: PBMCs. The receptors derive from a woman in her seventies in good health and CMV-seropositive.

This clone has just a few counts. V gene TRBV7-3 combines with J gene TRBJ2-7, with 15 bases fitting TRBD2. This CDR3 contains 16 residues. V lost 5 bases and J lost 4; bases outside the gene matches: 6. Germline V lookup: CDR1 SGHTA, CDR2 FQGTGA. The CDR3 sequence is CASSPGLAGGGYEQYF. For the CDR3, the DNA is TGTGCCAGCAGCCCGGGACTAGCGGGAGGCGGGTACGAGCAGTACTTC. Based on the CDR3 plus reference TRBV7-3 and TRBJ2-7, the full variable domain is GAGVSQTPSNKVTEKGKYVELRCDPISGHTALYWYRQSLGQGPEFLIYFQGTGAADDSGLPNDRFFAVRPEGSVSTLKIQRTERGDSAVYLCASSPGLAGGGYEQYFGPGTRLTVT.

This chain connects TRBV25-1 to TRBJ1-4, with 8 bases identical to TRBD1. The CDR3 runs to 18 residues. Germline loops: CDR1 MGHDK, CDR2 SYGVNS. Trimming at V came to 1 base and at J to 11 bases, leaving 18 bases not matched to a gene. DNA of the CDR3: TGTGCCAGCAGTGAATCATACCTTCGGGACAGGTCGAGGGGGAAACTGTTTTTT. It translates to CASSESYLRDRSRGKLFF.

This sequence joins TRBV30 and TRBJ2-1; TRBD2 is a possible D gene (6 bases). Deletions cut 1 base from V and 5 bases from J, with 12 bases between. The CDR3 covers 14 residues. CDR1 is GTSNPN, CDR2 SVGIG, per germline (reference sequence). DNA of the CDR3: TGTGCCTGGAGTGAAGTAGCGGCGAACAATGAGCAGTTCTTC. This translates into CAWSEVAANNEQFF.

This chain joins TRBV30 and TRBJ1-2; 7 positions agree with TRBD1. J was trimmed by 1 base and V by 3 bases; bases with no gene match: 5. The CDR3 is 14 residues long. From germline, CDR1 is GTSNPN and CDR2 SVGIG (reference sequence). CDR3 nucleotides: TGTGCCTGGAGCTCCGGGACAGATAACTATGGCTACACCTTC. Encoded protein: CAWSSGTDNYGYTF.

This clone has only one observation. The chain combines TRBV2 with TRBJ1-5, with D unclear. The CDR3 sequence is 13 residues long. Trimming removed 6 bases at V and 4 bases at J, with 10 bases between. Per germline, CDR1 SNHLY and CDR2 FYNNEI. The CDR3 loop is CASSAVVNQPQHF. For the CDR3, the DNA is TGTGCCAGCAGCGCAGTGGTGAATCAGCCCCAGCATTTT.

V and J are TRBV25-1 and TRBJ1-1, with D unresolved. Trimming cost V 3 bases and J 1 base, with 12 bases left between them. CDR3 length: 15 amino acids. CDR1 MGHDK and CDR2 SYGVNS come from the germline V gene. The CDR3 reads CASSDDFRWNTEAFF. The CDR3 DNA is TGTGCCAGCAGTGACGACTTCCGGTGGAACACTGAAGCTTTCTTT. The whole variable domain, filled in from reference TRBV25-1 and TRBJ1-1, reads EADIYQTPRYLVIGTGKKITLECSQTMGHDKMYWYQQDPGMELHLIHYSYGVNSTEKGDLSSESTVSRIRTEHFPLTLESARPSHTSQYLCASSDDFRWNTEAFFGQGTRLTVV.

V is TRBV5-8 and J is TRBJ2-3; 12 bases fit TRBD2. Trimming removed 4 bases from V and 7 bases from J; junction bases left unmatched: 10. Germline CDR1 is SGHTS and CDR2 is YDEGEE. The CDR3 is made up of 16 amino acids. The CDR3 nucleotides read TGTGCCAGCAGCCCGGGGACTAGCGGGTACATAAATACGCAGTATTTT. It encodes CASSPGTSGYINTQYF.

The chain joins TRBV4-3 to TRBJ2-1, with no clear D. The germline gives CDR1 LGHNA, CDR2 YSLEER. Trimming removed 0 bases at V and 6 bases at J, with 9 bases between. CDR3 length: 14 amino acids. CDR3 nucleotides: TGCGCCAGCAGCCAAGATCGACTGGGCAATGAGCAGTTCTTC. Translation gives CASSQDRLGNEQFF.

The CDR3, as DNA: TGTGCCAGTAGTATAGAGGTCCAACAGGGCTCTAAAGGGCAGTTCTTC. It specifies CASSIEVQQGSKGQFF. The gene calls are TRBV19 and TRBJ2-1; D is perhaps TRBD1 (6 bases). The CDR3 is 16 amino acids. Deletions cut 0 bases from V and 12 bases from J, with 21 bases between. Germline loops: CDR1 LNHDA, CDR2 SQIVND (reference sequence).

This sequence joins TRBV5-1 and TRBJ2-5; 11 positions agree with TRBD2. The CDR3 covers 15 residues. Germline values: CDR1 SGHRS, CDR2 YFSETQ. V was pared by 2 bases and J by 7 bases, with 7 bases of the junction left unmatched. For the CDR3, the DNA is TGCGCCAGCAGCTTAACTAGCGGGAGAGACACGACCCAGTACTTC. Amino acids: CASSLTSGRDTTQYF.

The CDR3, as DNA: TGTGCTAGTGGTTTGGGGGGACCGGGACAGGGCCCTGGAAACACCATATATTTT. It translates to CASGLGGPGQGPGNTIYF. The chain recombines TRBV12-5 with TRBJ1-3; 9 bases agree with TRBD1. With V trimmed by 1 base and J by 2 bases, 9 bases remained unmatched. This CDR3 contains 18 residues. The germline V gene has CDR1 LGHNT and CDR2 FRNRAP.

The chain has TRBV18 and TRBJ1-1, with 7 bases aligning to TRBD1. The germline CDR1 and CDR2 sequences are KGHSH and LQKENI. V dropped 4 bases and J dropped 4; count of bases not matched to a gene: 15. The CDR3 contains 17 residues. Here the CDR3 DNA reads TGTGCCAGCTCACTAGGACAGGATGGGATTGTCGGCACTGAAGCTTTCTTT. Amino acid sequence: CASSLGQDGIVGTEAFF.

This CDR3 is CASSAETGRSTEAFF. CDR3 coding DNA: TGTGCCAGCAGCGCAGAGACAGGGCGCAGCACTGAAGCTTTCTTT. V usage is TRBV11-2 and J usage is TRBJ1-1; 7 bases match TRBD1. This CDR3 has 15 residues. CDR1 is SGHAT and CDR2 is FQNNGV in the germline V gene. The V segment lost 5 bases and the J segment 4 bases; nucleotides outside the gene matches: 10.

The J gene is TRBJ2-1, the V gene TRBV5-1; the match to TRBD2 covers 8 bases. The germline CDR1 and CDR2 sequences are SGHRS and YFSETQ. The junction had 16 bases not matched to a gene; V was cut back by 10 bases and J by 1 base. The CDR3 has 17 amino acids. As DNA, the CDR3 is TGCGCCTCTGAAAAGAACGCGGGAGGATCGTCCTACAATGAGCAGTTCTTC. Translation: CASEKNAGGSSYNEQFF.

The chain recombines TRBV5-5 with TRBJ1-3; 7 nucleotides agree with TRBD1. The CDR3 spans 15 residues. CDR1 is SGHKS and CDR2 is YYEKEE in the germline V gene (reference sequence). Germline trimming cut 0 bases from V and 5 bases from J; bases unmatched to any gene: 5. The CDR3, as DNA: TGTGCCAGCAGCTTGGTGGGGACAGACAGAAACACCATATATTTT. It codes for CASSLVGTDRNTIYF.

V usage is TRBV19 and J usage is TRBJ1-5; 7 nucleotides align to TRBD1. CDR1 LNHDA and CDR2 SQIVND come from the germline V gene (reference sequence). The junction had 10 bases not matched to a gene; V was cut back by 9 bases and J by 2 bases. The CDR3 totals 15 residues. CDR3 sequence reads: CASRQGLFGNQPQHF. CDR3 sequence (DNA): TGTGCCAGCCGACAGGGACTCTTCGGCAATCAGCCCCAGCATTTT.

V usage is TRBV7-3 and J usage is TRBJ2-5; TRBD2 matches 12 bases. Judging by the DNA end, TRBJ2-7 fits better; the J call may be wrong. This CDR3 is 13 amino acids long. The germline CDR1 and CDR2 sequences are SGHTA and FQGTGA. The CDR3 nucleotides are TGTGCCAGCAGCTCGACTAGCGGGAGCGAGCAGTACTTC. Protein product: CASSSTSGSEQYF.